A single T cell receptor beta chain is shown here with its context. The antigen remains undetermined. The data are from a study of monozygotic twins with inflammatory bowel disease. Study observations and caveats: Twins with IBD were found to have lower TCRbeta diversity (inverse Simpson) than healthy co-twins.

Reanalyzing the 5' RACE reads, TCRdb keeps one entry per CDR3 protein, without DNA. This sample contains some 400,000 distinct CDR3 sequences. This CDR3 region has 14 residues. The receptor was isolated from a human donor with ulcerative colitis or Crohn's disease, or a healthy co-twin of an affected twin (not recorded which). Material for sequencing was blood. This chain connects TRBV12-3 or TRBV12-4 to TRBJ2-7; without DNA, the TCRdb call of TRBD1 cannot be checked. The CDR3 sequence: CASSLRAARGEQYF.